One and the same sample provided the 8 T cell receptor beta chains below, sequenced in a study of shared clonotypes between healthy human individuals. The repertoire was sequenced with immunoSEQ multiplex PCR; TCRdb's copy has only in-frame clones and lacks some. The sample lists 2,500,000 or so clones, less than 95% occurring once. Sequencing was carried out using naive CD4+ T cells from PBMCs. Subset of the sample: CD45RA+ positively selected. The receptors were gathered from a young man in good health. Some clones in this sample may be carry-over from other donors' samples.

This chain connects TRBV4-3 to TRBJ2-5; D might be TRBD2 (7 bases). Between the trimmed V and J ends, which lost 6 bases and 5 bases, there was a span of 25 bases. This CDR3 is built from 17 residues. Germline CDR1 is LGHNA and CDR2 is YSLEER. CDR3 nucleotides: TGCGCCAGCAGTCAAATGTCGGGGGGCGGAGGTTCTGAGACCCAGTACTTC. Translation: CASSQMSGGGGSETQYF.

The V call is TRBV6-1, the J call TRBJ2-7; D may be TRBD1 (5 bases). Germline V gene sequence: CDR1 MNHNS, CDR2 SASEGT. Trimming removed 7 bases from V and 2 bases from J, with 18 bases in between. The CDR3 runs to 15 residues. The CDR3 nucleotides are TGTGCCAGCAATCCGCTGGGGCAGGCCCCCTACGAGCAGTACTTC. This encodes CASNPLGQAPYEQYF.

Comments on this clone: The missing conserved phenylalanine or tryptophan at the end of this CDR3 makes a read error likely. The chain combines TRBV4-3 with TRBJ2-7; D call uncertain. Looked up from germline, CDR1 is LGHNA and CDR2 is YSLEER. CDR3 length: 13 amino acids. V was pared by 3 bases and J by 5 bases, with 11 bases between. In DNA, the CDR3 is TGCGCCAGCAGCCACCCCCTGGCGAACGAGCAGTACTCC. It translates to CASSHPLANEQYS.

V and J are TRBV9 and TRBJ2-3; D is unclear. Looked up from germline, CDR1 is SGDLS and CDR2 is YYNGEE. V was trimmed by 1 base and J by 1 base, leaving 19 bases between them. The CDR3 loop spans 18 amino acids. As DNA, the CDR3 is TGTGCCAGCAGCGTAACCCCTGTAGCCAGGTTCGGCACAGATACGCAGTATTTT. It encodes CASSVTPVARFGTDTQYF.

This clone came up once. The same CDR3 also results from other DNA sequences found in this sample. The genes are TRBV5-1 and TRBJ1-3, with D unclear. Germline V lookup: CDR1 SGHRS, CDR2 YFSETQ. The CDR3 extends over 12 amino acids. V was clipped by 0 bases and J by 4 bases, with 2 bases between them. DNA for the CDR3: TGCGCCAGCAGCTTGGGGGGAAACACCATATATTTT. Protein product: CASSLGGNTIYF.

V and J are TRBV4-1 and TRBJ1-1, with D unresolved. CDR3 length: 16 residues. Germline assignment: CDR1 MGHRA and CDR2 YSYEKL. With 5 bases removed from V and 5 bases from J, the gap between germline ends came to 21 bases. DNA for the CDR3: TGCGCCAGCAGCACCCCCCTCTTTGGGGTCGGGACTGAAGCTTTCTTT. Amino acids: CASSTPLFGVGTEAFF.

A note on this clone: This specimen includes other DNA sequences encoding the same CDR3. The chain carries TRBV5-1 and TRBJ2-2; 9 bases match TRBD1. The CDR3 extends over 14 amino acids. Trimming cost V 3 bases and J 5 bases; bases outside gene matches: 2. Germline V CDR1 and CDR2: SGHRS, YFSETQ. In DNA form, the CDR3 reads TGCGCCAGCAGCTCCGGGACAGGGACCGGGGAGCTGTTTTTT. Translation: CASSSGTGTGELFF. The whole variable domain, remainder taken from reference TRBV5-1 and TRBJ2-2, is KAGVTQTPRYLIKTRGQQVTLSCSPISGHRSVSWYQQTPGQGLQFLFEYFSETQRNKGNFPGRFSGRQFSNSRSEMNVSTLELGDSALYLCASSSGTGTGELFFGEGSRLTVL.

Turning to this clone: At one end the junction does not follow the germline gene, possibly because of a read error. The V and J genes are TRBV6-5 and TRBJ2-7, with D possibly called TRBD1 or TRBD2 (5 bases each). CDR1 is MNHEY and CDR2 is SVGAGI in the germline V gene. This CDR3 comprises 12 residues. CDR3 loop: CASSYLRDRLSF. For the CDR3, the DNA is TGTGCCAGCAGTTACCTCCGGGACCGGCTGTCCTTC.